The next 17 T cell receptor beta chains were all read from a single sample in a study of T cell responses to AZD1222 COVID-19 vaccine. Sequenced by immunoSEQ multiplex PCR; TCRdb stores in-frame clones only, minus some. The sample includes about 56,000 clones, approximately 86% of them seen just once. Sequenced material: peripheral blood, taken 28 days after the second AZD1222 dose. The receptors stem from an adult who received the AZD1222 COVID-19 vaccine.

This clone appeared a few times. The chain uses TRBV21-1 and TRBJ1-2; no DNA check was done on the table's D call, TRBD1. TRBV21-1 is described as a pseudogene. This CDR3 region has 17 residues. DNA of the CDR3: TGTGCCAGCCGTCCGTGGACAGGGCCCAACCTAAACTATGGCTACACCTTC. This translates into CASRPWTGPNLNYGYTF.

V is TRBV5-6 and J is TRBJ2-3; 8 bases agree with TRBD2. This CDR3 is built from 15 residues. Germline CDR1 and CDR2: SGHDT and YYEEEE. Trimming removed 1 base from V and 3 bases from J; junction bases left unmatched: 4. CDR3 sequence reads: CASSLHTGGTDTQYF. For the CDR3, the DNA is TGTGCCAGCAGCTTGCACACGGGGGGGACAGATACGCAGTATTTT.

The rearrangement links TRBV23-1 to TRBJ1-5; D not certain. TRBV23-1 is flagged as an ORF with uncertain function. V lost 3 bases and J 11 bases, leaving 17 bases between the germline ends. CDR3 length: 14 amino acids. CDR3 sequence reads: CASSQHPPSPTQHF. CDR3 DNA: TGCGCCAGCAGTCAGCACCCTCCGTCCCCGACCCAGCATTTT.

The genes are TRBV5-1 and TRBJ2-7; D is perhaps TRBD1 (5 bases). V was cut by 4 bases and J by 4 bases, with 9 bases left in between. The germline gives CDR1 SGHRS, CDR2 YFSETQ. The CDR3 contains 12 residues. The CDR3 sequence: CASSTDTYEQYF. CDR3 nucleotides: TGCGCCAGCAGCACGGACACGTACGAGCAGTACTTC.

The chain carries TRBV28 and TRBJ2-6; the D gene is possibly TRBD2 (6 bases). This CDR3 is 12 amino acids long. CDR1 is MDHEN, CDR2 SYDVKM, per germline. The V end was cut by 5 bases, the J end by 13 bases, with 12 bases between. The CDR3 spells CASSIPGEVLTF. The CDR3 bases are TGTGCCAGCAGTATTCCGGGGGAGGTCCTGACTTTC.

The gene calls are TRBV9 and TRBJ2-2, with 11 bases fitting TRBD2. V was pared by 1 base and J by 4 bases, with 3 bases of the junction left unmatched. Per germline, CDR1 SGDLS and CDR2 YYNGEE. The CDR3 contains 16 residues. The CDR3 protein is CASSVLGLAGTGELFF. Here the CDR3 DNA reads TGTGCCAGCAGCGTATTAGGACTAGCGGGCACCGGGGAGCTGTTTTTT. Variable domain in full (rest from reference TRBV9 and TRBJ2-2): DSGVTQTPKHLITATGQRVTLRCSPRSGDLSVYWYQQSLDQGLQFLIQYYNGEERAKGNILERFSAQQFPDLHSELNLSSLELGDSALYFCASSVLGLAGTGELFFGEGSRLTVL.

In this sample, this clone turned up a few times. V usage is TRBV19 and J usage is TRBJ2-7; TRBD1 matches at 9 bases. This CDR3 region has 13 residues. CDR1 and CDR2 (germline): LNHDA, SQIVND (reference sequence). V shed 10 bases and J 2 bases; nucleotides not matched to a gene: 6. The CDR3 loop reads CAINRQGAYEQYF. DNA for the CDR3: TGTGCCATCAATAGACAGGGGGCCTACGAGCAGTACTTC.

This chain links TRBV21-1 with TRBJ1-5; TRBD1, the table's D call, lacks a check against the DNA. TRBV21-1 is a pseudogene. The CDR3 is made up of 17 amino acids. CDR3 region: CASDRQTGVFCNQPQHF. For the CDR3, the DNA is TGTGCCAGCGACCGTCAGACAGGGGTGTTTTGCAATCAGCCCCAGCATTTT.

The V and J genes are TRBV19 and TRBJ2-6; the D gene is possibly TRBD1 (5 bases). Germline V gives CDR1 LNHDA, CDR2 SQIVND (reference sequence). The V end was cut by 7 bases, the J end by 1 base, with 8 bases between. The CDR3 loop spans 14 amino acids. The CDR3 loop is CASTSGSGANVLTF. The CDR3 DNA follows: TGTGCCAGTACGTCAGGGTCTGGGGCCAACGTCCTGACTTTC.

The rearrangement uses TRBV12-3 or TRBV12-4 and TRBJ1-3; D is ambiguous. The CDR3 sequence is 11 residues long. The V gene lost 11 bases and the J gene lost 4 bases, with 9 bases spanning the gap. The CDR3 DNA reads TGTGCCTCAACTCGGGGAAACACCATATATTTT. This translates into CASTRGNTIYF.

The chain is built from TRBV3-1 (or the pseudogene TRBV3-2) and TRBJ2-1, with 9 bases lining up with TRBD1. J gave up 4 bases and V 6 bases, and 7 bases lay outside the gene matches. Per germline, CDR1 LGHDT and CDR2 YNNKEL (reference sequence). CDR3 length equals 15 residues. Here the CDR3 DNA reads TGTGCCAGCAGTTTCGGGACAGGGACTTACAATGAGCAGTTCTTC. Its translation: CASSFGTGTYNEQFF.

CDR3 protein: CASKSGTPGYTF. In DNA form, the CDR3 reads TGTGCCAGCAAGTCAGGGACCCCTGGCTACACCTTC. This chain links TRBV28 with TRBJ1-2; maybe TRBD1 (5 bases). This CDR3 contains 12 residues. V was cut by 7 bases and J by 7 bases, with 13 bases left in between. Per germline, CDR1 MDHEN and CDR2 SYDVKM.

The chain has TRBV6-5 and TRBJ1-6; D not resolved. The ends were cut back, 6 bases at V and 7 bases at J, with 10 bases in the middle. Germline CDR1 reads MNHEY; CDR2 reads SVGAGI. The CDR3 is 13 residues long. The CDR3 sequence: CASRVAGNSPLHF. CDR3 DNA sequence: TGTGCCAGCAGGGTGGCGGGGAATTCACCCCTCCACTTT.

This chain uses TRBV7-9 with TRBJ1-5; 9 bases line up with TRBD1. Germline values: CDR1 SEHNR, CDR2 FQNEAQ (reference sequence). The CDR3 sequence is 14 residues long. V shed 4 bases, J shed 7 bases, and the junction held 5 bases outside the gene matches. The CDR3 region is CASSSTGGAQPQHF. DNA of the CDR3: TGTGCCAGCAGCTCTACAGGGGGCGCCCAGCCCCAGCATTTT.

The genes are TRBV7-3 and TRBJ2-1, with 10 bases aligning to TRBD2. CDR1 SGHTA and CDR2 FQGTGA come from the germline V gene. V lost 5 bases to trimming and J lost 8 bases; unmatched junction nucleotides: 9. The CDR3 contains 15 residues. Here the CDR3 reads CASSPASGSFDEQFF. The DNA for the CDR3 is TGTGCCAGCAGCCCCGCTAGCGGGAGCTTCGATGAGCAGTTCTTC.

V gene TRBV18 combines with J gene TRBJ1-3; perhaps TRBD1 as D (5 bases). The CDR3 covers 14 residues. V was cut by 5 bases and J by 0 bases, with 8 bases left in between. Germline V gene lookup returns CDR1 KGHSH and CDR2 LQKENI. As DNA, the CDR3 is TGTGCCAGCTCAATTGACAGCTCTGGAAACACCATATATTTT. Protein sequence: CASSIDSSGNTIYF.

In DNA form, the CDR3 reads TGTGCCAGCTGGGACGGATCCTCTAACTATGGCTACACCTTC. It translates to CASWDGSSNYGYTF. The V gene is TRBV18, the J gene TRBJ1-2; TRBD1 is a possible D gene (5 bases). The CDR3 has 14 residues. V dropped 7 bases and J dropped 0 bases, with 12 bases sitting between them. From germline, CDR1 is KGHSH and CDR2 LQKENI.